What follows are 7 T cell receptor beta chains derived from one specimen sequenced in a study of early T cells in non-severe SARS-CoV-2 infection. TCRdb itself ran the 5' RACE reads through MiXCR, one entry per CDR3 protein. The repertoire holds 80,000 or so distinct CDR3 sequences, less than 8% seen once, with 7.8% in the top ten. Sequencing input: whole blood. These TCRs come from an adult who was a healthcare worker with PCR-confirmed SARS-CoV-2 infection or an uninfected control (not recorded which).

CDR3 bases: TGTGCCAGCAGGAATAGCGGGGGCTCCTACAATGAGCAGTTCTTC. Translated, it gives CASRNSGGSYNEQFF. The V gene is TRBV2, the J gene TRBJ2-1; 9 bases are shared with TRBD2. The CDR3 consists of 15 residues. Trimming cost V 6 bases and J 0 bases; bases outside gene matches: 3. Per germline, CDR1 SNHLY and CDR2 FYNNEI. Supplemented by reference TRBV2 and TRBJ2-1, the full variable domain reads EPEVTQTPSHQVTQMGQEVILRCVPISNHLYFYWYRQILGQKVEFLVSFYNNEISEKSEIFDDQFSVERPDGSNFTLKIRSTKLEDSAMYFCASRNSGGSYNEQFFGPGTRLTVL.

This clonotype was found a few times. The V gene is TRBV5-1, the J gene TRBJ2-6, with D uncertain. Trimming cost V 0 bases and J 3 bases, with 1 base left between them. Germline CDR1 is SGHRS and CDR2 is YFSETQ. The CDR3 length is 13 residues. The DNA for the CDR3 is TGCGCCAGCAGCTTGGATGGGGCCAACGTCCTGACTTTC. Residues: CASSLDGANVLTF.

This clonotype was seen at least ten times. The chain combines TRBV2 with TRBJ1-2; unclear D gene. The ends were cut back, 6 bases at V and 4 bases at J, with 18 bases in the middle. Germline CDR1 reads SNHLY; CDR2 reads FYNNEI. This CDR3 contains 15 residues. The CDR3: CASRPSQVRAYGYTF. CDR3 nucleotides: TGTGCCAGCAGACCGTCCCAAGTTCGCGCCTATGGCTACACCTTC.

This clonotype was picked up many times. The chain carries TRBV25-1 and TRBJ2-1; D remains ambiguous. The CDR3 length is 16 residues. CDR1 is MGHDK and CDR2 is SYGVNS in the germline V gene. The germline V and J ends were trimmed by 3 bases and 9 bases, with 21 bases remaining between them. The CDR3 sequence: CASSDSGKGRRSEQFF. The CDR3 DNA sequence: TGTGCCAGCAGTGATAGTGGTAAAGGTAGAAGGAGTGAGCAGTTCTTC.

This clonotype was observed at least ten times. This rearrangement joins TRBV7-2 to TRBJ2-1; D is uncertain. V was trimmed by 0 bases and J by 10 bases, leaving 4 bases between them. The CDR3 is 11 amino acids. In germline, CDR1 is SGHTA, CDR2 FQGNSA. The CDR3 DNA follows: TGTGCCAGCAGCTTAGCTTACGAGCAGTTCTTC. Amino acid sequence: CASSLAYEQFF.

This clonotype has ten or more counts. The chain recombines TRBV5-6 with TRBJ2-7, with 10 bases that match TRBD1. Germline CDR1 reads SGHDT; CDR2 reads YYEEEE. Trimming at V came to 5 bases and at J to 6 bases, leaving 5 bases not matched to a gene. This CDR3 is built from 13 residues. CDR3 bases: TGTGCCAGCAGAAGACAGGGGGCTCGCGAGCAGTACTTC. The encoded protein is CASRRQGAREQYF.

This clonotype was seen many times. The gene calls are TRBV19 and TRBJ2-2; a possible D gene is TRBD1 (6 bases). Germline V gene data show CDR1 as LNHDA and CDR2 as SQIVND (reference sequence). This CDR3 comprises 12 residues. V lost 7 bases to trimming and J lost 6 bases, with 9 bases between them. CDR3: CASNNRAGELFF. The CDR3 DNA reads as TGTGCCAGTAACAACAGGGCCGGGGAGCTGTTTTTT.